A selection of T cell receptor beta chains follows, all from one sample in a study of control samples from healthy donors and cancer patients. Clones were read by immunoSEQ multiplex PCR, and TCRdb kept only the in-frame ones, dropping some. The sample contains approximately 170,000 clones, nearly 90% of which appear only once. Sequenced: blood. The receptors here all came from a woman in her fifties or sixties in good health. Each CDR3 is given with its conserved first and last residue. Each record gives: clone size, J gene, V gene, D gene, CDR3 DNA, CDR3 protein. A D gene is named only where the DNA matches it firmly. The size of a clone is reported for some rows only, either as once, few or many, or as a class for expanded clones.

>.|TRBJ2-3|TRBV13|TRBD1
TGTGCCAGCAGCCTGCGCCAGGGGGCGTTTACAGATACGCAGTATTTT
CASSLRQGAFTDTQYF
>.|TRBJ2-3|TRBV11-2|.
TGTGCCAGCAGCTTAGAGATCCCAGGGACCACTAGCACAGATACGCAGTATTTT
CASSLEIPGTTSTDTQYF
>.|TRBJ1-2|TRBV5-1|.
TGCGCCAGCAGCCTGGACGGACCTAAGAGGGGAGGCTACACCTTC
CASSLDGPKRGGYTF
>.|TRBJ2-2|TRBV28|TRBD1
TGTGCCAGCAGTCCGACACAGGGGACCGGGGAGCTGTTTTTT
CASSPTQGTGELFF
>.|TRBJ2-1|TRBV2|TRBD1
TGTGCCAGCACCATCGACAGGGCTGCCAATGAGCAGTTCTTC
CASTIDRAANEQFF
>.|TRBJ1-6|TRBV18|.
TGTGCCAGCTCACTCCGGACAGAGGACTCACCCCTCCACTTT
CASSLRTEDSPLHF
>.|TRBJ2-7|TRBV7-9|.
TGTGCCAGCAGCCCCGGACAGTTGTACGAGCAGTACTTC
CASSPGQLYEQYF
>.|TRBJ1-2|TRBV19|.
TGTGCCAGTAGAAGAGTAGATCTTAACTATGGCTACACCTTC
CASRRVDLNYGYTF
>few|TRBJ1-5|TRBV5-6|TRBD1
TGTGCCAGCAGCCCTCGACAGGGGAATCAGCCCCAGCATTTT
CASSPRQGNQPQHF
>.|TRBJ2-3|TRBV2|TRBD2
TGTGCCAGCCACGGGACTACTAGCACAGATACGCAGTATTTT
CASHGTTSTDTQYF
>.|TRBJ1-5|TRBV27|TRBD1
TGTGCCAGCAGTTGGGACAGATTGAATCAGCCCCAGCATTTT
CASSWDRLNQPQHF
>.|TRBJ1-2|TRBV3-1/TRBV3-2|TRBD1
TGTGCCAGCAGCCAATCCGGACAGGGCGGACCAGGCACCTTC
CASSQSGQGGPGTF
>.|TRBJ2-3|TRBV5-1|TRBD2
TGCGCCAGCGGTCTAGCGGGAGCGGGGGGCGGCACAGATACGCAGTATTTT
CASGLAGAGGGTDTQYF
>.|TRBJ2-3|TRBV6-2/TRBV6-3|.
TGTGCCAGCAGTTACGGGGAAACCCGAGGCCCAGATACGCAGTATTTT
CASSYGETRGPDTQYF
>.|TRBJ2-1|TRBV9|TRBD2
TGTGCCAGCAGCTCCATCAGGACTAGCGGTCAAAATGAGCAGTTCTTC
CASSSIRTSGQNEQFF
>.|TRBJ1-2|TRBV30|TRBD1
TGTGCCTGGAGTACCGGGACAGGGGGCACTAGACAGAATGGCTACACCTTC
CAWSTGTGGTRQNGYTF
>.|TRBJ1-4|TRBV18|.
TGTGCCAGCTCGCGGGACCGGGCCCATAATGAAAAACTGTTTTTT
CASSRDRAHNEKLFF
>.|TRBJ1-2|TRBV9|.
TGTGCCAGCAGCGTTATGGGGCAGAACTATGGCTACACCTTC
CASSVMGQNYGYTF
>.|TRBJ2-3|TRBV7-6|.
TGTGCCAGCAGCTTAGTGGATCGGGGCACAGATACGCAGTATTTT
CASSLVDRGTDTQYF
>.|TRBJ2-3|TRBV3-1/TRBV3-2|.
TGTGCCAGCAGCCAGTTGGGGAGTCAGATACGCAGGGACCAGTATTTT
CASSQLGSQIRRDQYF
>.|TRBJ1-6|TRBV27|.
TGTGCCAGCAGCTTGGACAGAAAGAACTCACCCCTCCACTTT
CASSLDRKNSPLHF
>.|TRBJ1-1|TRBV5-1|TRBD1
TGCGCCAGCAGCCCGTTCTCGACAGGGGACACTGAAGCTTTCTTT
CASSPFSTGDTEAFF
>.|TRBJ1-2|TRBV2|TRBD1
TGTGCCAGCAACAGGGACAGGGGGCTTCTCCAGAACTATGGCTACACCTTC
CASNRDRGLLQNYGYTF
>many|TRBJ2-7|TRBV7-9|TRBD1
TGTGCCAGCAGCTTAGCGCAGAAAGGGACAGGGATGGCCGAGCAGTACTTC
CASSLAQKGTGMAEQYF
>.|TRBJ1-6|TRBV6-6|.
TGTGCCAGCAGTTACTCGACGGACGGATATAATTCACCCCTCCACTTT
CASSYSTDGYNSPLHF
>once|TRBJ2-3|TRBV7-3|.
TGTGCCAGCAGCCGTACGGACGCCGATACGCAGTATTTT
CASSRTDADTQYF
>.|TRBJ2-1|TRBV4-3|TRBD1
TGCGCCAGCAGCCAAGCTTTAACCCTCCGGACAGGGACGTTCTTC
CASSQALTLRTGTFF
>.|TRBJ2-5|TRBV18|.
TGTGCCAGCTCACCAATCGCCCAAGGAGAGACCCAGTACTTC
CASSPIAQGETQYF
>once|TRBJ1-6|TRBV18|.
TGTGCCAGCTCACCCCGGCAGGGTTATAGTTCACCCCTCCACTTT
CASSPRQGYSSPLHF
>.|TRBJ1-5|TRBV30|.
TGTGCCTGGTCCATTAATAGCAATCAGCCCCAGCATTTT
CAWSINSNQPQHF
>.|TRBJ2-7|TRBV28|.
TGTGCCAGCAGTTTATGGTCCGGGGCGCAGACCTACGAGCAGTACTTC
CASSLWSGAQTYEQYF
>.|TRBJ1-1|TRBV7-9|.
TGTGCCAGCAGCTTCTCGGCTGAAGCTTTCTTT
CASSFSAEAFF
>.|TRBJ1-3|TRBV9|.
TGTGCCAGCAGCGTAAATTGGGGCAGGGGCATTGGAAACACCATATATTTT
CASSVNWGRGIGNTIYF
>.|TRBJ2-5|TRBV5-5|.
TGTGCCAGCAGCGCCCCCGGGGGGCCAGAGACCCAGTACTTC
CASSAPGGPETQYF
>once|TRBJ1-2|TRBV5-1|.
TGCGCCAGCAGTTCTAACTATGGCTACACCTTC
CASSSNYGYTF
>.|TRBJ2-7|TRBV4-3|.
TGCGCCAGCAGCCAAGAGTACGGGAACGAGCAGTACTTC
CASSQEYGNEQYF
>.|TRBJ2-5|TRBV3-1/TRBV3-2|.
TGTGCCAGCGCCCGGGGCGGGCGGAGGGCGGAGACCCAGTACTTC
CASARGGRRAETQYF
>.|TRBJ2-7|TRBV6-6|.
TGTGCCAGCAGTTATGAAGGTTACTCCTACGAGCAGTACTTC
CASSYEGYSYEQYF
>once|TRBJ2-1|TRBV5-5|TRBD1
TGTGCCAGCAGCTGGGGACAGGGAGTCGTTGGTGAGCAGTTCTTC
CASSWGQGVVGEQFF
>.|TRBJ1-5|TRBV28|.
TGTGCCAGCAGTTTCCTCGACTTCTCCCAGGATAACTATAGCAATCAGCCCCAGCATTTT
CASSFLDFSQDNYSNQPQHF
>.|TRBJ2-1|TRBV11-3|TRBD2
TGTGCCAGCAGCGAAGGACTAGCGGGGCTGTTCTTC
CASSEGLAGLFF
>.|TRBJ1-1|TRBV7-9|.
TGTGCCAGCAGCTTAGAACCGCACCTAAGGAACACTGAAGCTTTCTTT
CASSLEPHLRNTEAFF
>.|TRBJ1-1|TRBV5-1|.
TGCGCCAGCAGCTTGGCCGGGGAGGGGAGGGACACTGAAGCTTTCTTT
CASSLAGEGRDTEAFF
>once|TRBJ2-1|TRBV6-4|.
TGTGCCAGCCAGGGGGCGGGGGCTATATTCTTC
CASQGAGAIFF
>.|TRBJ2-2|TRBV7-6|.
TGTGCCAGCAGCCGATTAGAAATTAGAGGGACCCAACACACCGGGGAGCTGTTTTTT
CASSRLEIRGTQHTGELFF
>.|TRBJ2-3|TRBV28|.
TGTGCCAGCAGTACCTCCACAGATACGCAGTATTTT
CASSTSTDTQYF
>.|TRBJ1-4|TRBV4-3|.
TGCGCCAGCAGCCAAGTCGTCCAGGGGTCGGAAAAACTGTTTTTT
CASSQVVQGSEKLFF
>.|TRBJ1-1|TRBV3-1/TRBV3-2|.
TGTGCCAGCACCCAGATGAACACTGAAGCTTTCTTT
CASTQMNTEAFF
>.|TRBJ1-1|TRBV6-2/TRBV6-3|.
TGTGCCAGCAGTTACCTCGGGCCCATGAACACTGAAGCTTTCTTT
CASSYLGPMNTEAFF
>.|TRBJ2-7|TRBV28|.
TGTGCCAGCAGTGTTCAAACTCCTACGATGGAGCAGTACTTC
CASSVQTPTMEQYF